Listed below are T cell receptor beta chains from one sample, sequenced in a study of cytomegalovirus exposure and HLA in healthy donors. Profiling relied on immunoSEQ multiplex PCR, and the TCRdb table lists in-frame clones only, not all of them. This table holds around 70,000 clones, 94% found once. The source material was PBMCs. These receptors came from a man between 18 and 35 years old in good health and CMV-seropositive. The CDR3 runs from the conserved cysteine through the conserved F or W. D genes are given only for firm matches. Some rows have no size entry. The others give once, few or many, or a class for an expanded clone.

TRBJ1-4 NA TRBV2 NA CASTGSLGEKLFF TGTGCCAGTACCGGGTCCCTTGGGGAAAAACTGTTTTTT
TRBJ1-4 NA TRBV6-5 NA CASSKNIPTNEKLFF TGTGCCAGCAGTAAAAACATTCCAACTAATGAAAAACTGTTTTTT
TRBJ2-5 TRBD2 TRBV5-4 NA CASSSAPAGGPLEETQYF TGTGCCAGCAGCTCGGCACCCGCGGGAGGGCCGTTAGAGGAGACCCAGTACTTC
TRBJ2-1 TRBD1 TRBV6-5 NA CASSFRPGTGFNEQFF TGTGCCAGCAGTTTCCGACCCGGGACAGGGTTCAATGAGCAGTTCTTC
TRBJ2-7 NA TRBV30 NA CAWRDSSYEQYF TGTGCCTGGAGGGACAGCTCCTACGAGCAGTACTTC
TRBJ2-3 NA TRBV19 NA CASSNGLSTDTQYF TGTGCCAGTAGTAATGGACTTTCCACAGATACGCAGTATTTT
TRBJ1-4 TRBD1 TRBV19 NA CASTLGQGSANEKLFF TGTGCCAGTACCTTAGGACAGGGTAGTGCTAATGAAAAACTGTTTTTT
TRBJ2-1 NA TRBV7-3 NA CASSLRGNNEQFF TGTGCCAGCAGCTTAAGAGGGAACAATGAGCAGTTCTTC
TRBJ2-7 TRBD2 TRBV10-3 NA CAISGQLAGGVRSSYEQYF TGTGCCATCAGTGGGCAACTAGCGGGAGGAGTTAGGAGCTCCTACGAGCAGTACTTC
TRBJ1-3 TRBD1 TRBV12-5 once CASGPGQAFF TGTGCTAGTGGCCCGGGACAGGCCTTTTTT
TRBJ1-1 NA TRBV4-1 NA CASSRPDSPTEAFF TGCGCCAGCAGCCGACCGGACAGTCCCACTGAAGCTTTCTTT
TRBJ2-1 NA TRBV7-9 NA CASSPSDNSYNEQFF TGTGCCAGCAGCCCTAGCGATAACTCCTACAATGAGCAGTTCTTC
TRBJ1-2 NA TRBV5-1 NA CASAGRGGADGYTF TGCGCCAGCGCCGGAAGAGGGGGGGCAGACGGCTACACCTTC
TRBJ2-1 NA TRBV5-1 NA CASRVGFLIGYNEQFF TGCGCCAGCAGGGTCGGGTTTCTAATTGGCTACAATGAGCAGTTCTTC
TRBJ1-5 TRBD1 TRBV28 NA CASSPPGQGYNQPQHF TGTGCCAGCAGTCCGCCTGGACAGGGCTACAATCAGCCCCAGCATTTT
TRBJ2-5 NA TRBV9 NA CASSLSLYQETQYF TGTGCCAGCAGCCTCTCCCTCTACCAAGAGACCCAGTACTTC
TRBJ2-3 TRBD2 TRBV7-2 NA CASSLNREGRVTDTQYF TGTGCCAGCAGCTTGAATCGGGAGGGCCGGGTCACAGATACGCAGTATTTT
TRBJ1-5 NA TRBV9 NA CASSAGGNGQPQHF TGTGCCAGCAGTGCGGGGGGTAACGGTCAGCCCCAGCATTTT
TRBJ1-1 NA TRBV18 NA CASSPTEVGEAFF TGTGCCAGCTCCCCCACTGAGGTCGGTGAAGCTTTCTTT
TRBJ2-2 TRBD2 TRBV9 NA CASSSGRASFTGELFF TGTGCCAGTTCTAGCGGGAGGGCCTCTTTCACCGGGGAGCTGTTTTTT
TRBJ2-3 NA TRBV4-1 NA CASSQAGLPSTDTQYF TGCGCCAGCAGCCAAGCGGGACTTCCTAGCACAGATACGCAGTATTTT
TRBJ2-7 NA TRBV30 NA CACFTDTSYEQYF TGTGCCTGTTTCACGGACACTTCCTACGAGCAGTACTTC
TRBJ2-2 NA TRBV5-1 few CASEQGNTGELFF TGCGCCAGTGAACAGGGAAACACCGGGGAGCTGTTTTTT
TRBJ2-1 TRBD1 TRBV2 NA CASSGDREGEQFF TGTGCCAGCAGTGGGGACAGGGAAGGTGAGCAGTTCTTC
TRBJ2-3 TRBD2 TRBV28 NA CASSLAGGGVVGTDTQYF TGTGCCAGCAGCTTAGCGGGAGGGGGGGTAGTCGGAACAGATACGCAGTATTTT
TRBJ2-5 NA TRBV7-2 once CASSLDRPGWETQYF TGTGCCAGCAGCTTAGACCGTCCGGGATGGGAGACCCAGTACTTC
TRBJ1-1 NA TRBV7-9 NA CASSSLANTEAFF TGTGCCAGCAGCTCCTTGGCAAACACTGAAGCTTTCTTT
TRBJ1-1 NA TRBV28 once CASSPQGITEAFF TGTGCCAGCAGTCCACAGGGAATCACTGAAGCTTTCTTT
TRBJ1-1 NA TRBV2 NA CASRRGWDTEAFF TGTGCCAGCAGGAGAGGGTGGGACACTGAAGCTTTCTTT
TRBJ2-7 TRBD1 TRBV28 NA CASSLGFGTGAYEQYF TGTGCCAGCAGTTTGGGGTTTGGGACAGGGGCTTACGAGCAGTACTTC
TRBJ1-4 NA TRBV7-8 NA CASSVPSAGGKLFF TGTGCCAGCAGCGTACCCTCCGCGGGGGGCAAACTGTTTTTT
TRBJ2-1 TRBD2 TRBV29-1 NA CSVVPTSALYEQFF TGCAGCGTCGTCCCGACTAGCGCCCTTTATGAGCAGTTCTTC
TRBJ2-2 NA TRBV10-2 NA CASSDGLANTGELFF TGCGCCAGCAGTGATGGTCTAGCGAACACCGGGGAGCTGTTTTTT
TRBJ2-7 NA TRBV9 once CASSEGGWYPPFDEQYF TGTGCCAGCAGCGAGGGGGGGTGGTATCCACCTTTCGACGAGCAGTACTTC
TRBJ1-4 TRBD1 TRBV19 NA CASRPARQGGNEKLFF TGTGCCAGTAGGCCGGCCCGACAGGGGGGGAATGAAAAACTGTTTTTT
TRBJ2-1 TRBD2 TRBV7-6 NA CASSRQGTSGSFIPNEQFF TGTGCCAGCAGCCGGCAGGGGACTAGCGGGAGTTTCATCCCCAATGAGCAGTTCTTC
TRBJ2-7 TRBD1 TRBV19 NA CASSGQTGIPYEQYF TGTGCCAGTAGTGGCCAGACAGGGATTCCCTACGAGCAGTACTTC
TRBJ2-7 NA TRBV7-2 NA CASSLAANYEQYF TGTGCCAGCAGCTTAGCGGCCAACTACGAGCAGTACTTC
TRBJ2-1 NA TRBV18 NA CASSPGVARKVNNEQFF TGTGCCAGCTCACCAGGAGTAGCGCGGAAAGTTAACAATGAGCAGTTCTTC
TRBJ2-5 TRBD2 TRBV12-5 once CASGLEGLGLAQETQYF TGTGCTAGTGGTTTGGAGGGCTTGGGACTAGCCCAAGAGACCCAGTACTTC
TRBJ2-2 TRBD1 TRBV9 NA CASSQTGAGELFF TGTGCCAGCAGCCAAACAGGGGCTGGGGAGCTGTTTTTT
TRBJ2-5 TRBD2 TRBV10-1 few CASSEAGGGQETQYF TGCGCCAGCAGTGAGGCGGGAGGTGGACAAGAGACCCAGTACTTC
TRBJ1-2 NA TRBV10-3 few CAIRAGMSGGYTF TGTGCCATCAGGGCCGGGATGTCGGGTGGCTACACCTTC
TRBJ2-3 NA TRBV4-2 NA CASSQEGPRDFATDTQYF TGTGCCAGCAGCCAAGAAGGCCCCCGCGACTTTGCTACGGATACGCAGTATTTT
TRBJ2-1 NA TRBV5-6 NA CASSSIWGGSYNEQFF TGTGCCAGCAGCTCGATTTGGGGCGGCTCCTACAATGAGCAGTTCTTC
TRBJ1-3 NA TRBV7-9 NA CASSEGQPTDTIYF TGTGCCAGCAGCGAAGGACAGCCGACAGACACCATATATTTT
TRBJ2-2 TRBD1 TRBV5-6 NA CASSRGQVMNTGELFF TGTGCCAGCAGCCGCGGACAGGTGATGAACACCGGGGAGCTGTTTTTT
TRBJ2-2 NA TRBV7-3 NA CASSLQGWTGELFF TGTGCCAGCAGCTTACAGGGATGGACCGGGGAGCTGTTTTTT
TRBJ1-3 NA TRBV7-2 NA CASSPGGLGNTIYF TGTGCCAGCAGCCCCGGGGGGTTGGGAAACACCATATATTTT
TRBJ2-5 NA TRBV19 NA CASSPPGYVRETQYF TGTGCCAGTAGTCCGCCCGGGTACGTTCGAGAGACCCAGTACTTC
TRBJ1-1 TRBD1 TRBV5-4 NA CASSSWTGGVNTEAFF TGTGCCAGCAGCTCCTGGACAGGGGGCGTGAACACTGAAGCTTTCTTT
TRBJ2-2 NA TRBV28 NA CASSRAQVGELFF TGTGCCAGCAGTCGAGCACAGGTCGGGGAGCTGTTTTTT
TRBJ2-2 NA TRBV10-2 NA CASSRGGDGELFF TGCGCCAGCAGTCGCGGTGGAGACGGGGAGCTGTTTTTT
TRBJ2-7 TRBD2 TRBV6-5 NA CASSGYGTIPYEQYF TGTGCCAGCAGTGGATACGGGACTATTCCCTACGAGCAGTACTTC
TRBJ1-3 TRBD1 TRBV4-1 NA CASSQGTGGGNTIYF TGCGCCAGCAGCCAAGGGACAGGGGGAGGGAACACCATATATTTT
TRBJ2-3 TRBD2 TRBV5-1 once CASSSGSPLDSGSPDTQYF TGCGCCAGCAGCTCGGGGTCCCCCTTGGATAGCGGGAGTCCGGATACGCAGTATTTT